This T cell receptor (beta chain) was profiled in a study of T cells in Graves' hyperthyroidism and ophthalmopathy. This clonotype was seen ten or more times. The antigen is unknown. Amplification targeted TCR beta CDR3 regions from RNA transcripts. Primed by the HTBI set, a first-round RT-PCR was run on the TCR CDR3. Each CDR3 protein gets one entry after TCRdb re-called the multiplex PCR reads with MiXCR. This sample has hundreds of thousands of distinct CDR3 sequences; about 14% occur once, and the top ten carry about a tenth. V gave up 5 bases and J gave up 0 bases; unmatched junction bases: 4. The CDR3 runs to 15 residues. From germline, CDR1 is ENHRY and CDR2 SYGVKD. Hyperthyroidism, newly diagnosed and lasting under 2 months, affected patients aged 18 to 65. Diagnosing involved the use of clinical symptoms, serum thyroxine and TRAb, thyroid ultrasound and orbital computed tomography. Overall study results and limits: The model foresaw ophthalmopathy a median around seven months prior to onset. A model of 13 V-J pairs discriminated ophthalmopathy from stable hyperthyroidism.

This clonotype was sampled from a woman in her late teens or twenties with Graves' hyperthyroidism. Source material: blood. This chain uses TRBV10-3 with TRBJ2-1; 7 positions agree with TRBD2. The CDR3 loop is CAISTGGSSYNEQFF. The CDR3 DNA reads TGTGCCATCAGTACCGGGGGGAGCTCCTACAATGAGCAGTTCTTC.